This passage covers 30 T cell receptor beta chains from one sample sequenced in a study of CXCR3-negative and CXCR3-positive naive CD8 T cells. UMI labels and 5' RACE were used to prepare the TRB cDNA libraries. From the 5' RACE reads, TCRdb lists one entry per CDR3 protein and no DNA. This sample's table has fewer than 6,500 distinct CDR3 sequences. The antigens these receptors bind are not known. Study-wide findings and caveats: Relative to CXCR3-negative naive cells, CXCR3-positive naive cells had more hydrophobic TRB CDR3s.

Sequenced input: naive CXCR3+ CD8+ T cells from blood. The subset denotes: CD45RO-CCR7+CD27+CD95- naive CD8+ T cells expressing CXCR3 (TNR3+). The source is a human donor in good health. Some clones in this sample may be carry-over from other donors' samples.

V gene TRBV7-6 combines with J gene TRBJ2-1; TCRdb proposes TRBD2, but this gene call is untestable without DNA. The CDR3 contains 16 residues. Germline V gene lookup returns CDR1 SGHVS and CDR2 FNYEAQ. The CDR3 reads CASSHLLLKSANEQFF.

The chain joins TRBV19 to TRBJ2-5; TCRdb outputs TRBD1, but without DNA this stays unchecked. The CDR3 is 16 residues long. Looked up from germline, CDR1 is LNHDA and CDR2 is SQIVND (reference sequence). The CDR3 loop is CASSNRQGEYQETQYF.

Frequency places this clonotype as medium-sized. This chain connects TRBV29-1 to TRBJ2-3; TCRdb reports TRBD1, a call that lacks DNA to check it against. The V gene's germline CDR1 is SQVTM and CDR2 ANQGSEA. The CDR3 has 16 residues. Here the CDR3 reads CSVLTGPGGAADTQYF.

V is TRBV29-1 and J is TRBJ1-2. The CDR3 spans 11 residues. Germline V gives CDR1 SQVTM, CDR2 ANQGSEA. CDR3 sequence reads: CSVAGDHGYTF.

This chain joins TRBV18 and TRBJ2-2; absent DNA, TCRdb's TRBD1 call cannot be checked. This CDR3 comprises 16 residues. Germline CDR1 reads KGHSH; CDR2 reads LQKENI. This CDR3 reads CASSPWDGTNTGELFF.

This clonotype is classed as medium-sized (0.01 to 0.1%) by frequency. CDR3 sequence: CASSRYDRGKREKLFF. V and J are TRBV23-1 and TRBJ1-4; TCRdb reports TRBD1, a call that lacks DNA to check it against. TRBV23-1 is assigned to the ORF class and has an uncertain function. This CDR3 contains 16 residues.

The chain couples TRBV7-3 to TRBJ2-2. Germline-derived CDR1 and CDR2 are SGHTA and FQGTGA. This CDR3 is built from 17 residues. CDR3 protein: CASSSPRSSGNTGELFF.

Its frequency marks this clonotype as medium-sized. The chain combines TRBV29-1 with TRBJ2-5; TCRdb calls TRBD2, which cannot be checked without DNA. Per germline, CDR1 SQVTM and CDR2 ANQGSEA. This CDR3 comprises 15 residues. CDR3 residues: CSVEGAGGPEETQYF.

By frequency, this clonotype registers medium-sized. The chain couples TRBV29-1 to TRBJ2-1. The CDR3 covers 13 residues. Germline lookup yields CDR1 SQVTM and CDR2 ANQGSEA. Here the CDR3 reads CSVDLSSYNEQFF.

This clonotype is identified as medium-sized from frequency. This chain connects TRBV4-1 to TRBJ2-5; there is no DNA to check the TCRdb D call of TRBD1. The CDR3 is 14 residues long. Looked up from germline, CDR1 is MGHRA and CDR2 is YSYEKL. The CDR3 reads CASSLPGGEETQYF.

This sequence joins TRBV6-5 and TRBJ2-2; TCRdb calls TRBD2, which cannot be checked without DNA. Germline V gene lookup returns CDR1 MNHEY and CDR2 SVGAGI. The length of the CDR3 is 17 residues. The CDR3 region is CASGGLLLASHTGELFF.

The rearrangement links TRBV10-3 to TRBJ2-5. Germline lookup yields CDR1 ENHRY and CDR2 SYGVKD. This CDR3 is 14 amino acids long. Here the CDR3 reads CATKDDLYQETQYF.

In terms of frequency, this clonotype is medium-sized. V gene TRBV19 combines with J gene TRBJ1-1; TCRdb returns TRBD1, unconfirmable since there is no DNA. The CDR3 consists of 14 residues. Germline V lookup: CDR1 LNHDA, CDR2 SQIVND (reference sequence). The CDR3 sequence: CASTTVGGNTEAFF.

The V and J genes are TRBV4-3 and TRBJ1-1. The CDR3 is made up of 14 amino acids. Germline loops: CDR1 LGHNA, CDR2 YSLEER. CDR3 sequence: CASSQSGWVNEAFF.

The chain is built from TRBV3-1 and TRBJ2-1; TCRdb's assignment of TRBD1 cannot be checked, as there is no DNA. The CDR3 sequence is 17 residues long. Germline V lookup: CDR1 LGHDT, CDR2 YNNKEL (reference sequence). CDR3 residues: CASSPDGGSFPYNEQFF.

The V and J genes are TRBV29-1 and TRBJ2-1; absent DNA, TCRdb's TRBD2 call cannot be checked. Germline CDR1 is SQVTM and CDR2 is ANQGSEA. The CDR3 consists of 14 residues. This CDR3 is CSVVGGDSYNEQFF.

This chain joins TRBV25-1 and TRBJ2-3. The V gene's germline CDR1 is MGHDK and CDR2 SYGVNS. This CDR3 spans 14 amino acids. CDR3 in amino acids: CASSEGLGADTQYF.

This CDR3 reads CASSQDYTGVSTGELFF. V gene TRBV4-1 combines with J gene TRBJ2-2; TCRdb's assignment of TRBD2 cannot be checked, as there is no DNA. Germline V gene data show CDR1 as MGHRA and CDR2 as YSYEKL. CDR3 length: 17 amino acids.

V gene TRBV20-1 combines with J gene TRBJ2-3; the TCRdb call, TRBD2, lacks DNA for checking. CDR3 length: 19 amino acids. Per the germline V gene, CDR1 is DFQATT and CDR2 is SNEGSKA (reference sequence). CDR3 protein: CSARTGDELAGEWTDTQYF.

Frequency places this clonotype as medium-sized. This chain uses TRBV9 with TRBJ1-2; checking the TCRdb D call of TRBD1 is not possible without DNA. CDR3 length: 13 amino acids. Looked up from germline, CDR1 is SGDLS and CDR2 is YYNGEE. This CDR3 reads CASSAPGQGSYTF.

This clonotype registers medium-sized by frequency. The rearrangement uses TRBV12-3 or TRBV12-4 and TRBJ1-2; lacking DNA, the TRBD1 call made by TCRdb goes unchecked. CDR3 length equals 15 residues. CDR3 protein: CASSPVTAANYGYTF.

Measured by frequency, this clonotype is medium-sized (0.01 to 0.1%). The chain combines TRBV7-9 with TRBJ1-2; the TRBD1 assignment by TCRdb is unverifiable without DNA. The germline gives CDR1 SEHNR, CDR2 FQNEAQ (reference sequence). The CDR3 spans 14 residues. This CDR3 is CASSWDRVDYGYTF.

The chain couples TRBV12-3 or TRBV12-4 to TRBJ2-1; TCRdb indicates TRBD1, and absent DNA this call remains unverified. The CDR3 totals 13 residues. CDR3 sequence: CASSSPGVYEQFF.

The CDR3 sequence: CASSQGIGYEQYF. This rearrangement joins TRBV4-1 to TRBJ2-7. The length of the CDR3 is 13 residues. CDR1 is MGHRA, CDR2 YSYEKL, per germline.

This chain uses TRBV19 with TRBJ2-1; TCRdb's D call of TRBD1 is untestable without DNA. The CDR3 runs to 13 residues. Germline V gene lookup returns CDR1 LNHDA and CDR2 SQIVND (reference sequence). This CDR3 is CASSKGQGNEQFF.

In terms of frequency, this clonotype is medium-sized. The chain recombines TRBV9 with TRBJ1-1. The CDR3 consists of 14 residues. The germline V gene has CDR1 SGDLS and CDR2 YYNGEE. CDR3 sequence reads: CASSVAGGNTEAFF.

This clonotype ranks as medium-sized (0.01 to 0.1%) in terms of frequency. The chain uses TRBV28 and TRBJ1-5. This CDR3 spans 16 amino acids. Germline CDR1 is MDHEN and CDR2 is SYDVKM. CDR3 amino acids: CASSLPDATFNQPQHF. Full variable domain (missing parts from reference TRBV28 and TRBJ1-5): DVKVTQSSRYLVKRTGEKVFLECVQDMDHENMFWYRQDPGLGLRLIYFSYDVKMKEKGDIPEGYSVSREKKERFSLILESASTNQTSMYLCASSLPDATFNQPQHFGDGTRLSIL.

The genes are TRBV7-2 and TRBJ2-5; the D call of TRBD1 rests on TCRdb alone, since no DNA is present to check it. Germline assignment: CDR1 SGHTA and CDR2 FQGNSA. This CDR3 has 15 amino acids. CDR3 sequence reads: CASSLVQGYQETQYF.

This clonotype registers medium-sized (0.01 to 0.1%) by frequency. V and J are TRBV14 and TRBJ2-1; TCRdb's D call of TRBD2 is untestable without DNA. This CDR3 is 20 amino acids long. Germline V lookup: CDR1 SGHDN, CDR2 FVKESK. Here the CDR3 reads CASSQRGGLAGASVYNEQFF.

Its frequency marks this clonotype as medium-sized. The chain carries TRBV5-1 and TRBJ2-1; no DNA is available, so the TRBD2 call from TCRdb remains unchecked. CDR3 length: 18 residues. CDR1 is SGHRS, CDR2 YFSETQ, per germline. CDR3: CASSLEPGLAGVYNEQFF.